Each of the 14 T cell receptor beta chains below was sequenced from the same sample in a study of cytomegalovirus exposure and HLA in healthy donors (TCRdb year 2017). The library was built by means of the immunoSEQ multiplex PCR assay. For the multiplex PCR, a mixture combining 60 forward primers for TCR Vbeta segments and 13 reverse primers for TCR Jbeta segments was used. TCRdb provides this immuneACCESS table in a form limited to in-frame rearrangements. Some clones are lacking; in checked studies, under half of them reflect an unresolved V gene, and why the rest are absent is not known. This sample holds 150,000 or so clones; around three quarters were observed only once. Approximately 3% of the sample is taken by the ten largest. The sample taken for sequencing was PBMCs. These receptor sequences come from a male donor in good health and CMV-seronegative.

The chain recombines TRBV6-5 with TRBJ2-7, with D possibly matching TRBD1 (5 bases). Germline values: CDR1 MNHEY, CDR2 SVGAGI. The CDR3 covers 12 residues. V lost 7 bases to trimming and J lost 2 bases, with 9 bases between them. CDR3 nucleotides: TGTGCCAGCAAGGGCAGGGCCTACGAGCAGTACTTC. Its translation: CASKGRAYEQYF.

The chain recombines TRBV11-3 with TRBJ2-7; D unresolved. V was trimmed by 0 bases and J by 0 bases, leaving 6 bases between them. Per the germline V gene, CDR1 is SGHNT and CDR2 is YENEEA. There are 14 residues in the CDR3. As DNA, the CDR3 is TGTGCCAGCAGCTTAGACAGGCACTCCTACGAGCAGTACTTC. Protein product: CASSLDRHSYEQYF.

This clone was detected a few times. The rearrangement uses TRBV2 and TRBJ2-3; the match to TRBD1 covers 7 bases. Per the germline V gene, CDR1 is SNHLY and CDR2 is FYNNEI. J was trimmed by 2 bases and V by 6 bases; bases with no gene match: 8. CDR3 length: 15 residues. The CDR3 loop reads CASRFWDSYTDTQYF. DNA of the CDR3: TGTGCCAGCAGATTTTGGGACAGTTACACAGATACGCAGTATTTT.

This chain connects TRBV2 to TRBJ1-5; the D gene is possibly TRBD1 (5 bases). Trimming took 7 bases from V and 9 from J, leaving 19 bases between them. This CDR3 has 14 amino acids. Germline assignment: CDR1 SNHLY and CDR2 FYNNEI. CDR3 DNA: TGTGCCAGCACCCAAGAGGAGGGGCGTCGGCCCCAGCATTTT. Its protein product is CASTQEEGRRPQHF.

The V gene is TRBV9, the J gene TRBJ2-2, with TRBD2 matching 8 bases. Trimming removed 2 bases from V and 1 base from J; junction bases left unmatched: 13. The germline V gene encodes CDR1 SGDLS and CDR2 YYNGEE. CDR3 length: 19 amino acids. The CDR3 loop is CASSVIGGGAGVNTGELFF. In DNA form, the CDR3 reads TGTGCCAGCAGCGTGATCGGGGGAGGAGCGGGAGTGAACACCGGGGAGCTGTTTTTT.

The chain combines TRBV4-2 with TRBJ1-1; D not certain. The germline CDR1 and CDR2 sequences are LGHNA and YNFKEQ. Trimming stripped 1 base from V and 5 bases from J, with 20 bases between. This CDR3 is 17 amino acids long. CDR3 sequence (DNA): TGTGCCAGCAGCCAAGGCCAAACGGGAGTGGTAAGAACTGAAGCTTTCTTT. Its translation is CASSQGQTGVVRTEAFF.

The chain uses TRBV5-1 and TRBJ2-1, with TRBD2 identical over 8 bases. The CDR3 length is 14 residues. Germline CDR1 reads SGHRS; CDR2 reads YFSETQ. V dropped 2 bases and J dropped 3; count of bases not matched to a gene: 1. CDR3 in DNA: TGCGCCAGCAGCTTTGCGGGGGGCTACAATGAGCAGTTCTTC. It is translated as CASSFAGGYNEQFF.

The chain couples TRBV5-4 to TRBJ2-7; TRBD1 is a possible D gene (6 bases). Trimming shortened V by 3 bases and J by 7 bases, and 17 bases separated the two germline ends. Per germline, CDR1 SGHNT and CDR2 YYREEE (reference sequence). The CDR3 extends over 14 amino acids. CDR3 in amino acids: CASSSRDTTGEQYF. CDR3 nucleotides: TGTGCCAGCAGCTCCCGGGACACCACGGGAGAGCAGTACTTC.

This chain uses TRBV19 with TRBJ2-2; D not certain. This CDR3 is 14 amino acids long. Between the trimmed V and J ends, which lost 6 bases and 1 base, there was a span of 9 bases. Germline lookup yields CDR1 LNHDA and CDR2 SQIVND (reference sequence). CDR3 in amino acids: CASSPLGNTGELFF. Written as DNA, the CDR3 is TGTGCCAGTAGCCCGCTAGGGAACACCGGGGAGCTGTTTTTT.

This chain joins TRBV6-1 and TRBJ2-7; possibly TRBD1 for D (5 bases). This CDR3 region has 14 residues. Germline V gene data show CDR1 as MNHNS and CDR2 as SASEGT. V gave up 6 bases and J gave up 2 bases, with 14 bases separating them. CDR3 region: CASRGAELTYEQYF. CDR3 coding DNA: TGTGCCAGCAGAGGGGCGGAATTGACCTACGAGCAGTACTTC.

This rearrangement joins TRBV5-1 to TRBJ1-6; 8 bases fit TRBD1. This CDR3 has 14 residues. The germline CDR1 and CDR2 sequences are SGHRS and YFSETQ. V was pared by 4 bases and J by 6 bases, with 3 bases of the junction left unmatched. The CDR3 sequence: CASSMDRANSPLHF. The CDR3 DNA sequence: TGCGCCAGCAGCATGGACAGGGCTAATTCACCCCTCCACTTT.

The V gene is TRBV28, the J gene TRBJ1-5; no firm D call. Per the germline V gene, CDR1 is MDHEN and CDR2 is SYDVKM. The CDR3 covers 12 residues. Trimming cost V 5 bases and J 7 bases, with 9 bases left between them. CDR3 nucleotide sequence: TGTGCCAGCAGTCCCCTCCCCCAGCCCCAGCATTTT. Protein sequence: CASSPLPQPQHF.

The V call is TRBV10-3, the J call TRBJ2-5, with D tentatively TRBD2 (5 bases). The ends were cut back, 6 bases at V and 2 bases at J, with 13 bases in the middle. Per the germline V gene, CDR1 is ENHRY and CDR2 is SYGVKD. CDR3 length: 14 residues. CDR3 sequence reads: CAISALGGQETQYF. The DNA of the CDR3 is TGTGCCATCAGCGCACTGGGCGGGCAAGAGACCCAGTACTTC.

The rearrangement links TRBV28 to TRBJ1-2; D is ambiguous. Trimming removed 3 bases from V and 8 bases from J, with 13 bases in between. CDR1 is MDHEN and CDR2 is SYDVKM in the germline V gene. This CDR3 is 13 amino acids long. CDR3 sequence reads: CASSFGEVLGYTF. The CDR3 bases are TGTGCCAGCAGTTTTGGGGAGGTCCTAGGCTACACCTTC.